One sample yielded the 19 T cell receptor beta chains listed below, sequenced in a study of identical twins. TCRdb itself ran the 5' RACE reads through MiXCR, one entry per CDR3 protein. The data hold 1.5 million to 2 million distinct CDR3 sequences, with under 35% observed a single time. Sequenced sample: cord blood. These receptors came from a newborn girl in good health.

This clonotype was counted only a few times. The chain carries TRBV28 and TRBJ2-4, with 7 positions matching TRBD1. CDR3 length equals 15 residues. V gave up 5 bases and J gave up 6 bases; unmatched junction bases: 10. Germline CDR1 and CDR2: MDHEN and SYDVKM. This CDR3 reads CASSPRTGITNIQYF. CDR3 coding DNA: TGTGCCAGCAGTCCACGGACAGGCATCACAAACATTCAGTACTTC.

This sequence joins TRBV13 and TRBJ2-3; 9 nucleotides agree with TRBD2. The CDR3 is 22 amino acids. The germline V gene has CDR1 PRHDT and CDR2 FYEKMQ (reference sequence). With 6 bases clipped from V and 0 bases from J, the junction kept 25 bases outside the gene matches. CDR3 residues: CASSLLVFFGTSGRTSTDTQYF. CDR3 DNA: TGTGCCAGCAGTCTATTAGTTTTCTTCGGAACTAGCGGGCGCACTAGCACAGATACGCAGTATTTT.

This clonotype has ten or more counts. This chain joins TRBV4-2 and TRBJ2-7; 13 bases map to TRBD2. Germline-derived CDR1 and CDR2 are LGHNA and YNFKEQ. V was pared by 0 bases and J by 7 bases, with 15 bases of the junction left unmatched. CDR3 length: 19 amino acids. The CDR3 reads CASSQDGSGLAGNLGEQYF. In DNA form, the CDR3 reads TGTGCCAGCAGCCAAGATGGTTCGGGACTAGCGGGAAATTTAGGGGAGCAGTACTTC.

About this clonotype: A read error may explain this, as a much larger clone is one base away. This rearrangement joins TRBV7-2 to TRBJ2-5; a possible D gene is TRBD2 (5 bases). Per the germline V gene, CDR1 is SGHTA and CDR2 is FQGNSA. The CDR3 totals 14 residues. Trimming shortened V by 2 bases and J by 11 bases, and 18 bases separated the two germline ends. The CDR3 DNA sequence: TGTGCCAGCAGCTTATTTTCGGGGAACAATGAGCAGTACTTC. Translating gives CASSLFSGNNEQYF.

The chain uses TRBV6-1 and TRBJ2-7; 10 bases map to TRBD2. CDR3 size: 17 residues. V was pared by 8 bases and J by 0 bases, with 13 bases of the junction left unmatched. In germline, CDR1 is MNHNS, CDR2 SASEGT. Here the CDR3 reads CASGPRRGLASSYEQYF. For the CDR3, the DNA is TGTGCCAGCGGTCCCCGGCGGGGACTAGCGTCCTCCTACGAGCAGTACTTC.

This clonotype was observed a few times. CDR3: CASSSAGTKGEKLFF. DNA of the CDR3: TGCGCCAGCAGCTCGGCCGGGACCAAGGGGGAAAAACTGTTTTTT. The chain joins TRBV5-1 to TRBJ1-4; perhaps TRBD1 as D (5 bases). The germline V gene has CDR1 SGHRS and CDR2 YFSETQ. The CDR3 extends over 15 amino acids. V lost 3 bases and J lost 8, with 17 bases in between.

This clonotype was counted between two and nine times. The V gene is TRBV12-3 or TRBV12-4, the J gene TRBJ1-2, with D possibly matching TRBD1 (5 bases). The CDR3 is 14 residues long. V was shortened by 6 bases and J by 4 bases, with 15 bases between the two germline ends. CDR3: CASSLGVLSYGYTF. In nucleotides, the CDR3 is TGTGCCAGCAGCTTGGGGGTCCTCTCCTATGGCTACACCTTC.

V gene TRBV7-2 combines with J gene TRBJ2-3, with 9 bases aligning to TRBD2. The CDR3 length is 15 residues. V shed 4 bases and J 6 bases; nucleotides not matched to a gene: 8. Germline CDR1 reads SGHTA; CDR2 reads FQGNSA. Here the CDR3 reads CASSSRVLAGDTQYF. The CDR3 DNA reads as TGTGCCAGCAGCTCCAGGGTTCTAGCGGGGGATACGCAGTATTTT. The whole variable domain, remainder taken from reference TRBV7-2 and TRBJ2-3, is GAGVSQSPSNKVTEKGKDVELRCDPISGHTALYWYRQSLGQGLEFLIYFQGNSAPDKSGLPSDRFSAERTGGSVSTLTIQRTQQEDSAVYLCASSSRVLAGDTQYFGPGTRLTVL.

This clonotype came up many times. V and J are TRBV7-9 and TRBJ2-7; D gene uncertain. The CDR3 sequence is 12 residues long. Trimming removed 0 bases at V and 5 bases at J, with 5 bases between. CDR1 and CDR2 (germline): SEHNR, FQNEAQ (reference sequence). The CDR3 nucleotides are TGTGCCAGCAGCTTAGCGCAAAACGAGCAGTACTTC. Residues: CASSLAQNEQYF.

This clonotype occurred a few times. The chain recombines TRBV19 with TRBJ1-2; 7 bases map to TRBD1. The junction had 9 bases not matched to a gene; V was cut back by 3 bases and J by 5 bases. CDR3 size: 15 residues. CDR1 and CDR2 (germline): LNHDA, SQIVND (reference sequence). CDR3 sequence (DNA): TGTGCCAGTAGTATCCAGGACGCAGGGGGATATGGCTACACCTTC. It is translated as CASSIQDAGGYGYTF.

This clonotype was seen a few times. The chain joins TRBV29-1 to TRBJ1-2; 7 bases are a match to TRBD1. V was clipped by 4 bases and J by 5 bases; unmatched bases: 13. This CDR3 has 15 residues. Germline V gene data show CDR1 as SQVTM and CDR2 as ANQGSEA. CDR3 DNA sequence: TGCAGCGTTGGGTTTAGGGGGACAGCTGCTTATGGCTACACCTTC. Amino acid sequence: CSVGFRGTAAYGYTF.

There are a few counts of this clonotype. The J gene is TRBJ2-7, the V gene TRBV7-9; D is unclear. Trimming removed 5 bases from V and 3 bases from J, with 8 bases in between. CDR3 length: 12 residues. The germline gives CDR1 SEHNR, CDR2 FQNEAQ (reference sequence). CDR3 in amino acids: CASSPVLYEQYF. DNA of the CDR3: TGTGCCAGCAGCCCTGTCCTCTACGAGCAGTACTTC.

This clonotype was recorded a few times. The V gene is TRBV7-2, the J gene TRBJ2-1; 9 bases map to TRBD2. The CDR3 consists of 15 residues. V lost 6 bases, J lost 5 bases, and 8 bases stayed unmatched. CDR1 is SGHTA, CDR2 FQGNSA, per germline. The CDR3 bases are TGTGCCAGCAGGGTTGGCGGGGGGGGGGACAATGAGCAGTTCTTC. It encodes CASRVGGGGDNEQFF.

This clonotype was found a few times. The V and J genes are TRBV27 and TRBJ1-6; 8 bases are shared with TRBD1. V shed 6 bases, J shed 2 bases, and the junction held 0 bases outside the gene matches. This CDR3 has 14 residues. CDR1 MNHEY and CDR2 SMNVEV come from the germline V gene (reference sequence). Written as DNA, the CDR3 is TGTGCCAGCAGGGGACAGGCCTATAATTCACCCCTCCACTTT. Protein sequence: CASRGQAYNSPLHF.

This clonotype was picked up a small number of times. The chain couples TRBV20-1 to TRBJ2-1; weak D call: TRBD2 (6 bases). V shed 1 base and J shed 1 base, with 8 bases lying between them. The CDR3 is made up of 14 amino acids. CDR1 and CDR2 (germline): DFQATT, SNEGSKA (reference sequence). The CDR3 DNA reads TGCAGTGCTAGAGGGGCGGGATCCTACAATGAGCAGTTCTTC. It yields the protein CSARGAGSYNEQFF.

The rearrangement links TRBV18 to TRBJ2-3; TRBD1 matches at 10 bases. The CDR3 totals 16 residues. Trimming removed 2 bases from V and 4 bases from J; junction bases left unmatched: 6. CDR1 and CDR2 (germline): KGHSH, LQKENI. The CDR3 protein is CASSPWSGQGADTQYF. CDR3 nucleotide sequence: TGTGCCAGCTCACCATGGTCAGGACAGGGGGCAGATACGCAGTATTTT. The full variable domain, in which reference TRBV18 and TRBJ2-3 provide the parts outside the CDR3, is NAGVMQNPRHLVRRRGQEARLRCSPMKGHSHVYWYRQLPEEGLKFMVYLQKENIIDESGMPKERFSAEFPKEGPSILRIQQVVRGDSAAYFCASSPWSGQGADTQYFGPGTRLTVL.

Regarding this clonotype: At one end the junction does not follow the germline gene, possibly because of a read error. The rearrangement joins TRBV7-9 to TRBJ2-3; maybe TRBD1 (6 bases). Germline assignment: CDR1 SEHNR and CDR2 FQNEAQ (reference sequence). The CDR3 runs 12 residues. CDR3 region: CASSFVTGTQYF. In DNA, the CDR3 is TGTGCCAGCAGCTTCGTGACAGGTACGCAGTATTTT.

The chain employs TRBV29-1 and TRBJ1-5, with a weak D call TRBD1 (5 bases). Trimming shortened V by 4 bases and J by 0 bases, and 7 bases separated the two germline ends. This CDR3 is 13 amino acids long. CDR1 and CDR2 (germline): SQVTM, ANQGSEA. The CDR3 loop reads CSVGGNSNQPQHF. The DNA for the CDR3 is TGCAGCGTTGGGGGGAATAGCAATCAGCCCCAGCATTTT.

This sequence joins TRBV25-1 and TRBJ1-4, with 10 bases fitting TRBD1. Looked up from germline, CDR1 is MGHDK and CDR2 is SYGVNS. The junction had 4 bases not matched to a gene; V was cut back by 4 bases and J by 8 bases. The CDR3 consists of 14 residues. The CDR3 DNA reads as TGTGCCAGCAGTGGCGGGACAGGGGAAGAAAAACTGTTTTTT. Its translation: CASSGGTGEEKLFF. The whole variable domain, remainder taken from reference TRBV25-1 and TRBJ1-4, is EADIYQTPRYLVIGTGKKITLECSQTMGHDKMYWYQQDPGMELHLIHYSYGVNSTEKGDLSSESTVSRIRTEHFPLTLESARPSHTSQYLCASSGGTGEEKLFFGSGTQLSVL.